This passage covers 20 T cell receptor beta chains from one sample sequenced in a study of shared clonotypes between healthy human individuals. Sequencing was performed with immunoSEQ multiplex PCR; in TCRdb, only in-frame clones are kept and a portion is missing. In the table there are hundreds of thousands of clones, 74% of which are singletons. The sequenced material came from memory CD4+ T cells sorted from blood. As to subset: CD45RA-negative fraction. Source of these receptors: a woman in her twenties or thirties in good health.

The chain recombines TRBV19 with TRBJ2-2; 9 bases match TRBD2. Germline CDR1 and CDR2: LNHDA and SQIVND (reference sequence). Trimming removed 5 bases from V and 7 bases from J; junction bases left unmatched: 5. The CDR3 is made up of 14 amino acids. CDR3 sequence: CASSRSGSSGELFF. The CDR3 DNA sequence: TGTGCCAGTAGTCGTAGCGGGAGTAGCGGGGAGCTGTTTTTT.

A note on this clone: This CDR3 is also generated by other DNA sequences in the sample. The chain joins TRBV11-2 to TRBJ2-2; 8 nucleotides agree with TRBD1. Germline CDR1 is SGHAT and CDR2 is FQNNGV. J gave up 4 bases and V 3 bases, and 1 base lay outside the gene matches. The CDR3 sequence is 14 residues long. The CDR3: CASSLQGATGELFF. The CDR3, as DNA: TGTGCCAGCAGCTTGCAGGGGGCCACCGGGGAGCTGTTTTTT.

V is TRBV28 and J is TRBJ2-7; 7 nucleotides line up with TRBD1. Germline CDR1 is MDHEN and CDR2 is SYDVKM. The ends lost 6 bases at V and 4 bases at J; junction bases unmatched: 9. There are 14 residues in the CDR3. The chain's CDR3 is CASSPDGQAYEQYF. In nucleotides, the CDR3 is TGTGCCAGCAGCCCAGACGGACAGGCTTACGAGCAGTACTTC.

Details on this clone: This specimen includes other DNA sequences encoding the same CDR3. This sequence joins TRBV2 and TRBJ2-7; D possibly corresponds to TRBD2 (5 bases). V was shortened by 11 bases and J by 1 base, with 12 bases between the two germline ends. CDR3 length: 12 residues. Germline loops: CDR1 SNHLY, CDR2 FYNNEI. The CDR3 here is CAGGALSYEQYF. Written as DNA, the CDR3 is TGTGCCGGAGGCGCCCTATCCTACGAGCAGTACTTC.

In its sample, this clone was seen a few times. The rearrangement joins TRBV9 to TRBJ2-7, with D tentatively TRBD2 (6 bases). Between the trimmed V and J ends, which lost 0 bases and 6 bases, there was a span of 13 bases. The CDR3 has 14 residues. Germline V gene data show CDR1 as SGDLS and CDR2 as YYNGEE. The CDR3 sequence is CASSVAGLLSEQYF. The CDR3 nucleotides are TGTGCCAGCAGCGTAGCGGGACTCCTTAGCGAGCAGTACTTC.

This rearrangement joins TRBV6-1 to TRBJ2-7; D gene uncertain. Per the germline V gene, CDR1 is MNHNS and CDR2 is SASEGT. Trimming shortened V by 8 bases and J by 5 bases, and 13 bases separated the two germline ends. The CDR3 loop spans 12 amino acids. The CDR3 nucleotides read TGTGCCAGCGATGATTCGCGCCACGAGCAGTACTTC. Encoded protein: CASDDSRHEQYF.

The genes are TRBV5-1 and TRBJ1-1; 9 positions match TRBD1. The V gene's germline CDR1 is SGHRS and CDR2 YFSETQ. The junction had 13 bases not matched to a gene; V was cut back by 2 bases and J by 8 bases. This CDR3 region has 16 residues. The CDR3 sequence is CASSLGLGTGNREAFF. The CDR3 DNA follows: TGCGCCAGCAGCTTAGGACTCGGGACAGGGAATCGAGAAGCTTTCTTT.

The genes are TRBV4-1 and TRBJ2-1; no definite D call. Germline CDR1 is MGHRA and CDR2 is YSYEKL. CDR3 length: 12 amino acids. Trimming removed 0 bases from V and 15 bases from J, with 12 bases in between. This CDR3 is CASSQDRPTLFF. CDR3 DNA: TGCGCCAGCAGCCAAGATCGGCCTACGTTGTTCTTC.

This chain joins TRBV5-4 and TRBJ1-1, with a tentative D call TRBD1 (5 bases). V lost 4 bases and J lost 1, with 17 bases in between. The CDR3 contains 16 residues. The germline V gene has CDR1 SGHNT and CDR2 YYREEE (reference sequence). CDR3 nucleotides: TGTGCCAGCAGCCTATTCCAGGGCCGGGGGAACACTGAAGCTTTCTTT. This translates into CASSLFQGRGNTEAFF.

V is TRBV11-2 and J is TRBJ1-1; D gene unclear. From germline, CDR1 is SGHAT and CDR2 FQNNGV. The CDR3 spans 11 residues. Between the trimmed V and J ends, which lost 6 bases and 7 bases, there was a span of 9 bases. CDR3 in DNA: TGTGCCAGCAGAGAAAACTTTGAAGCTTTCTTT. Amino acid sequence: CASRENFEAFF.

The CDR3 DNA sequence: TGTGCCAGCAGTGAATGGGGTATCGGACAGTCAAACACCGGGGAGCTGTTTTTT. Translating it yields CASSEWGIGQSNTGELFF. The V and J genes are TRBV25-1 and TRBJ2-2; perhaps TRBD1 as D (6 bases). The germline gives CDR1 MGHDK, CDR2 SYGVNS. The CDR3 is 18 residues long. Trimming removed 1 base at V and 2 bases at J, with 17 bases between.

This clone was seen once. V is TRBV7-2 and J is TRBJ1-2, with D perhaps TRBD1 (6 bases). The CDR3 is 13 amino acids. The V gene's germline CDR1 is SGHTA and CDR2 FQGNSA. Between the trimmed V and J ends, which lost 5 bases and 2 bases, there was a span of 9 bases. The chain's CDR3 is CASSRGQNYGYTF. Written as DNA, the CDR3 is TGTGCCAGCAGCCGGGGGCAGAACTATGGCTACACCTTC.

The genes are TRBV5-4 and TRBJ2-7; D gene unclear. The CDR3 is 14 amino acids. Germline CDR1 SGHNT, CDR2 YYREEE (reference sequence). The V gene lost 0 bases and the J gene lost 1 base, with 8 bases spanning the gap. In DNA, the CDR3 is TGTGCCAGCAGCTTGGGCAGTGCGTCCTACGAGCAGTACTTC. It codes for CASSLGSASYEQYF.

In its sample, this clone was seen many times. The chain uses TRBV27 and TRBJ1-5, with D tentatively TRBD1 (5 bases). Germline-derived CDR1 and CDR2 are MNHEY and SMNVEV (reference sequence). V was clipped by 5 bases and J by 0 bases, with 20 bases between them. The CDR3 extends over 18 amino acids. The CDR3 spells CASSPRAGWGFSNQPQHF. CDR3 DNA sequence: TGTGCCAGCAGTCCCCGAGCAGGGTGGGGGTTTAGCAATCAGCCCCAGCATTTT.

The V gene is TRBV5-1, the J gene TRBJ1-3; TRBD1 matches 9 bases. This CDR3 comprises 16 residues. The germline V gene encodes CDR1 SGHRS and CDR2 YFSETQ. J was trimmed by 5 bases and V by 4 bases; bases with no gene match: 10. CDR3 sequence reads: CASSPMTGGSRNTIYF. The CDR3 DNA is TGCGCCAGCAGCCCAATGACAGGGGGATCGAGAAACACCATATATTTT.

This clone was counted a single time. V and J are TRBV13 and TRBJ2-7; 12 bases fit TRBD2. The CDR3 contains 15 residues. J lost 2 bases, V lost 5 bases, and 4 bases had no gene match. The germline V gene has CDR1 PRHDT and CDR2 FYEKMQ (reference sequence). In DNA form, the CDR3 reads TGTGCCAGCAGCGGAAGACTAGCGGGGGCCTACGAGCAGTACTTC. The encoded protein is CASSGRLAGAYEQYF.

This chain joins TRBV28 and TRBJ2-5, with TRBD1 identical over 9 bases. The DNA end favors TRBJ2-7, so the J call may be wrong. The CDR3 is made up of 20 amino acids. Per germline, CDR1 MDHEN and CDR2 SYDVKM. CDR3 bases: TGTGCCAGCAGTTTAGGGCCGGCCTCCCCCGGGACAGGGCTCTCCTACGAGCAGTACTTC. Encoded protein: CASSLGPASPGTGLSYEQYF.

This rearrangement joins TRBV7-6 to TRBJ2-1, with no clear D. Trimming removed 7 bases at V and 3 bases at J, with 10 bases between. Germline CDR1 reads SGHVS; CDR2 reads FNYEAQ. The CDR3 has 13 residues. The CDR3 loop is CASTNPLYNEQFF. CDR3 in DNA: TGTGCCAGCACGAATCCTCTCTACAATGAGCAGTTCTTC. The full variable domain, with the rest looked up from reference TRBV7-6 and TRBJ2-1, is GAGVSQSPRYKVTKRGQDVALRCDPISGHVSLYWYRQALGQGPEFLTYFNYEAQQDKSGLPNDRFSAERPEGSISTLTIQRTEQRDSAMYRCASTNPLYNEQFFGPGTRLTVL.

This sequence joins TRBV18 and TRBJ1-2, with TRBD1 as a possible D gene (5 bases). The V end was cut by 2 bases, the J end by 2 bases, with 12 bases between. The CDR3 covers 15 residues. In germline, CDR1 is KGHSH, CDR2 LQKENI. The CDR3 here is CASSPDPGKNYGYTF. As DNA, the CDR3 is TGTGCCAGCTCACCAGATCCAGGGAAAAACTATGGCTACACCTTC.

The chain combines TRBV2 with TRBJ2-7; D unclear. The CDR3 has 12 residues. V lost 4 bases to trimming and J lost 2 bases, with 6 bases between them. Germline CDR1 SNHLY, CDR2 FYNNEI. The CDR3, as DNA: TGTGCCAGCAGTGTAGAACCCTACGAGCAGTACTTC. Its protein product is CASSVEPYEQYF. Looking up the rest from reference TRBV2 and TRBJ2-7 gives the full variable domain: EPEVTQTPSHQVTQMGQEVILRCVPISNHLYFYWYRQILGQKVEFLVSFYNNEISEKSEIFDDQFSVERPDGSNFTLKIRSTKLEDSAMYFCASSVEPYEQYFGPGTRLTVT.